This T cell receptor beta chain was sequenced during a study of T cell responses to AZD1222 COVID-19 vaccine. The protocol was immunoSEQ multiplex PCR, while the TCRdb copy is restricted to in-frame clones and leaves out a portion. The repertoire has roughly 140,000 clones, approximately 90% of them found once; the top ten carry about 1.9%. Trimming removed 0 bases from V and 8 bases from J, with 14 bases in between. The CDR3 length is 14 residues. Germline CDR1 reads SGHKS; CDR2 reads YYEKEE (reference sequence). Study outcomes and limitations: Clonal diversity was possibly underestimated; the donors were predominantly white British and more often female.

A remark on this clone: Antigen specificity is unknown.

The clonotype was recovered from an adult who received the AZD1222 COVID-19 vaccine. The sequencing here drew on peripheral blood, taken 28 days after the second AZD1222 dose. V gene TRBV5-5 combines with J gene TRBJ1-1; D might be TRBD1 (6 bases). The CDR3 sequence is CASSLAVGGIEAFF. The CDR3 nucleotides read TGTGCCAGCAGCTTGGCCGTAGGGGGGATAGAAGCTTTCTTT.